The 10 T cell receptor beta chains listed next were all sequenced from one sample in a study of beta chain features in type 1 diabetes. General observations from the study: Among all four CD4+ subsets, Type 1 diabetes patients had TCRB CDR3s that were moderately but significantly shorter.

No antigen has been assigned to these receptors. As every portion of the isolated RNA was reverse transcribed, the sequencing read expressed TCRB transcripts. Clones were read by immunoSEQ multiplex PCR, and TCRdb kept only the in-frame ones, dropping some. The profile shows roughly 700,000 clones, about an eighth of them singletons. The sequencing sample was made of naive CD4+ T cells from blood. The receptor source for this set is a man aged 18 to 35 with type 1 diabetes.

This clone was detected only a few times. This CDR3 reads CASSVGLAGPLRQFF. The DNA of the CDR3 is TGTGCCAGCAGCGTAGGACTAGCGGGGCCCCTAAGGCAGTTCTTC. The chain carries TRBV9 and TRBJ2-1, with 11 positions matching TRBD2. CDR1 SGDLS and CDR2 YYNGEE come from the germline V gene. The CDR3 runs 15 residues. With V trimmed by 0 bases and J by 12 bases, 8 bases remained unmatched. The variable domain in full, with the rest retrieved from reference TRBV9 and TRBJ2-1, is DSGVTQTPKHLITATGQRVTLRCSPRSGDLSVYWYQQSLDQGLQFLIQYYNGEERAKGNILERFSAQQFPDLHSELNLSSLELGDSALYFCASSVGLAGPLRQFFGPGTRLTVL.

The rearrangement uses TRBV2 and TRBJ1-1, with unresolved D. Deletions cut 2 bases from V and 0 bases from J, with 13 bases between. CDR1 SNHLY and CDR2 FYNNEI come from the germline V gene. This CDR3 has 16 amino acids. CDR3 protein: CASSELPAALNTEAFF. The CDR3 bases are TGTGCCAGCAGTGAATTGCCCGCAGCCTTGAACACTGAAGCTTTCTTT.

The chain carries TRBV25-1 and TRBJ1-1; D remains unclear. From germline, CDR1 is MGHDK and CDR2 SYGVNS. V shed 5 bases and J shed 11 bases, with 15 bases lying between them. This CDR3 is built from 12 residues. The CDR3 DNA sequence: TGTGCCAGCAGTCTCACAACGGAAGAGGCTTTCTTT. It is translated as CASSLTTEEAFF.

This clone came up a few times. The genes are TRBV11-3 and TRBJ2-1; 9 positions match TRBD1. CDR1 and CDR2 (germline): SGHNT, YENEEA. With 3 bases clipped from V and 3 bases from J, the junction kept 3 bases outside the gene matches. The CDR3 consists of 15 residues. The CDR3 protein is CASSLMGQGYNEQFF. The CDR3 nucleotides are TGTGCCAGCAGCTTGATGGGACAGGGCTACAATGAGCAGTTCTTC.

The gene calls are TRBV7-3 and TRBJ2-1; a weak D match, TRBD1 (5 bases). V lost 3 bases, J lost 1 base, and 10 bases lay in between. The CDR3 consists of 15 residues. Germline values: CDR1 SGHTA, CDR2 FQGTGA. The CDR3 spells CASSFGQGSYNEQFF. CDR3 nucleotides: TGTGCCAGCAGCTTCGGGCAGGGTTCCTACAATGAGCAGTTCTTC.

The genes are TRBV19 and TRBJ1-1; TRBD1 might be the D (5 bases). From germline, CDR1 is LNHDA and CDR2 SQIVND (reference sequence). V gave up 5 bases and J gave up 1 base, with 20 bases separating them. This CDR3 has 17 amino acids. The CDR3 coding sequence is TGTGCCAGTAGTCCCCGGCTGGGGGAGGGACGGAACACTGAAGCTTTCTTT. This gives the protein CASSPRLGEGRNTEAFF.

This chain joins TRBV5-1 and TRBJ1-4; no definite D call. Germline V gene lookup returns CDR1 SGHRS and CDR2 YFSETQ. Trimming left V 0 bases short and J 0 bases short, with 12 bases between. The CDR3 runs 17 residues. The CDR3 spells CASSLDRRTTTNEKLFF. CDR3 in DNA: TGCGCCAGCAGCTTGGACAGACGGACCACAACTAATGAAAAACTGTTTTTT.

With respect to this clone: At one boundary the junction diverges from the germline segment, which might be a read error. The same CDR3 also results from other DNA sequences found in this sample. The CDR3 here is CASSFSETQYF. CDR3 DNA sequence: TGTGCCAGCAGCTTTAGCGAGACCCAGTACTTC. The V and J genes are TRBV5-1 and TRBJ2-5; D gene uncertain. There are 11 residues in the CDR3. Germline lookup yields CDR1 SGHRS and CDR2 YFSETQ.

The chain joins TRBV7-3 to TRBJ1-1; TRBD1 agrees at 9 bases. Germline values: CDR1 SGHTA, CDR2 FQGTGA. CDR3 length: 14 residues. Trimming cost V 5 bases and J 4 bases; bases outside gene matches: 5. In nucleotides, the CDR3 is TGTGCCAGCAGCCAGACAGGGGGTATCACTGAAGCTTTCTTT. This codes for CASSQTGGITEAFF.

The chain is built from TRBV6-5 and TRBJ1-1; no clear D gene. V gave up 0 bases and J gave up 0 bases, with 11 bases separating them. The CDR3 is 16 residues long. From germline, CDR1 is MNHEY and CDR2 SVGAGI. The DNA of the CDR3 is TGTGCCAGCAGTTACTCATCAAGTTTAGTGAACACTGAAGCTTTCTTT. Amino acid sequence: CASSYSSSLVNTEAFF.